Listed here is a single T cell receptor beta chain. As yet, its antigen is unknown. Trimming shortened V by 1 base and J by 1 base, and 7 bases separated the two germline ends. The germline gives CDR1 SGHVS, CDR2 FNYEAQ. The CDR3 loop spans 14 amino acids. Both 60 Vbeta primers and 13 Jbeta primers went into the PCR. Sequencing was performed with immunoSEQ multiplex PCR; in TCRdb, only in-frame clones are kept and a portion is missing. There are 100,000 to 150,000 clones in the sample; around 80% occur only once, and approximately 1.7% lies in the top ten. This entry belongs to a study of cytomegalovirus exposure and HLA in healthy donors. Study-wide results and limits: TRBV6-2, TRBV6-3 and some other V segments were unresolvable in 87-base-pair reads. Association of 16,951 TCR beta sequences with HLA alleles was found at 0.05 false discovery rate in a later analysis. Earlier analysis found most TCR beta V segments productive about 90% or about 30% of the time. The authors listed roughly 150 TCR beta chains as cytomegalovirus-associated.

Sequences were obtained from PBMCs. The TCR sequence derives from a woman aged 40 to 50 in good health and CMV-seronegative. The chain employs TRBV7-6 and TRBJ1-1; no firm D call. The CDR3 sequence is CASSLGAGNTEAFF. DNA for the CDR3: TGTGCCAGCAGCTTAGGGGCAGGGAACACTGAAGCTTTCTTT.